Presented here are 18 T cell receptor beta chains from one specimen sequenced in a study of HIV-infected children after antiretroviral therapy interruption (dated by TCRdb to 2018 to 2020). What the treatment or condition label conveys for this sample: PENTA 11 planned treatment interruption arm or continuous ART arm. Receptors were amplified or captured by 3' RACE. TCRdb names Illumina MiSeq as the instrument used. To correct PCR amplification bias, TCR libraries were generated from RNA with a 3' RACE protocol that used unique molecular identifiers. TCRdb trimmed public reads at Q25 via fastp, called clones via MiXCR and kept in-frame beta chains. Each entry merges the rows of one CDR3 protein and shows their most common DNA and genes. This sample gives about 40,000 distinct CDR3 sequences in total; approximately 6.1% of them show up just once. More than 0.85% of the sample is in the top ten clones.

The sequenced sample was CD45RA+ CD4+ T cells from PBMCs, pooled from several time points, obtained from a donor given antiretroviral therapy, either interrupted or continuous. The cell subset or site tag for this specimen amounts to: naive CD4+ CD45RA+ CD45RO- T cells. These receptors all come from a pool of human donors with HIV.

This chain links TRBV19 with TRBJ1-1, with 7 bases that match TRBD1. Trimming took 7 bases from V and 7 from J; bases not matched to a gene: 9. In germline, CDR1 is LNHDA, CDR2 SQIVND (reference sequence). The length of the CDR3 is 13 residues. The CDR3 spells CASTPLDRREAFF. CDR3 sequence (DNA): TGTGCCAGTACCCCTTTGGACAGGCGTGAAGCTTTCTTT.

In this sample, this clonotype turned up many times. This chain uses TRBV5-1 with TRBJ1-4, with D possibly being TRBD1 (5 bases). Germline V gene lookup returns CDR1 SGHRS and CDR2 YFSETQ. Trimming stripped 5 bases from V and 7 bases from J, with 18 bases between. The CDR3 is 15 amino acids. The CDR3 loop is CASRRTGGDGEKLFF. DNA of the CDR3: TGCGCCAGCAGAAGAACCGGGGGAGATGGTGAAAAACTGTTTTTT.

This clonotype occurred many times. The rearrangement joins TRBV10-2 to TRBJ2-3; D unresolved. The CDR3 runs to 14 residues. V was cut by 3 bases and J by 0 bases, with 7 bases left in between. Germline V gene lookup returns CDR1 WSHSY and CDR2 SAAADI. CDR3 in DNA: TGCGCCAGCAGTGATAGTTCTAGCACAGATACGCAGTATTTT. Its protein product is CASSDSSSTDTQYF.

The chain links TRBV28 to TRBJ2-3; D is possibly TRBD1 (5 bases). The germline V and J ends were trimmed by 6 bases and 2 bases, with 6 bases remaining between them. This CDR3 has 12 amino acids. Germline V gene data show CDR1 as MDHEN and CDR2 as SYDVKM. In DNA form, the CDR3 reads TGTGCCAGCAGGACAGCCACAGATACGCAGTATTTT. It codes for CASRTATDTQYF.

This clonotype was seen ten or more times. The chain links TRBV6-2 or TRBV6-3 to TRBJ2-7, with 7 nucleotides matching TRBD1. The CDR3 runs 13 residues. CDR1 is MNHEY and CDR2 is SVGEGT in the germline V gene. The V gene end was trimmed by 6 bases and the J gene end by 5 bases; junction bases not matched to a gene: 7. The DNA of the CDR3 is TGTGCCAGCAGCCGACAGGGAAGAGACGAGCAGTACTTC. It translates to CASSRQGRDEQYF.

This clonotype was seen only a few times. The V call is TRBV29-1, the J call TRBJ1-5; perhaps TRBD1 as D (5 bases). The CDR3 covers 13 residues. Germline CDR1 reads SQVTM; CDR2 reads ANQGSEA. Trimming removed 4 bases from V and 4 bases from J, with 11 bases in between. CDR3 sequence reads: CSVALRVNQPQHF. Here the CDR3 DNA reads TGCAGCGTTGCCCTCAGGGTAAATCAGCCCCAGCATTTT.

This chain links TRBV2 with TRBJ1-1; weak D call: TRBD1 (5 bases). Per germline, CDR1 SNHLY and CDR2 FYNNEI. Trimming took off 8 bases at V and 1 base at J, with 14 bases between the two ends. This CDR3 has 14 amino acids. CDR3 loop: CASFTGGPNTEAFF. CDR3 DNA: TGTGCCAGCTTTACAGGCGGCCCGAACACTGAAGCTTTCTTT.

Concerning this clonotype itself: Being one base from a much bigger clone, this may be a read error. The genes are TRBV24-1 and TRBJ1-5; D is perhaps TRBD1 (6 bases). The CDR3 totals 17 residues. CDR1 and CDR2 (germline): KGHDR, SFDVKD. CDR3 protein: CASSSICTGPSNQPQHF. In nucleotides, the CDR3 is TGTGCCAGCAGTTCGATATGTACAGGGCCCTCCAATCAGCCCCAGCATTTT.

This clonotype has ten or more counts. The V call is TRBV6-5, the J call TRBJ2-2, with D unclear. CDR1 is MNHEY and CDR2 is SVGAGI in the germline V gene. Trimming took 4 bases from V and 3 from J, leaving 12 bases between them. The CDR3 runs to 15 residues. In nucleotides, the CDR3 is TGTGCCAGCAGTTCCCCTTTCCGGGACACCGGGGAGCTGTTTTTT. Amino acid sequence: CASSSPFRDTGELFF.

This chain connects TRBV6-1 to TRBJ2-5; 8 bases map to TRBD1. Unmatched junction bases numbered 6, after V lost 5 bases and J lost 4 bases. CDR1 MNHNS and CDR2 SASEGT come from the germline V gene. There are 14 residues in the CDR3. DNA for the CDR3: TGTGCCAGCAGTTGGACAGGGATTGGAGAGACCCAGTACTTC. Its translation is CASSWTGIGETQYF.

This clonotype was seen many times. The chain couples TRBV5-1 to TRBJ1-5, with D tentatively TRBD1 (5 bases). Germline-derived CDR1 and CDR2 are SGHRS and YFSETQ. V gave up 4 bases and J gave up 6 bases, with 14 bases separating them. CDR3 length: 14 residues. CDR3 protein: CASSPTQGRQPQHF. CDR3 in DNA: TGCGCCAGCAGCCCAACCCAGGGCCGTCAGCCCCAGCATTTT.

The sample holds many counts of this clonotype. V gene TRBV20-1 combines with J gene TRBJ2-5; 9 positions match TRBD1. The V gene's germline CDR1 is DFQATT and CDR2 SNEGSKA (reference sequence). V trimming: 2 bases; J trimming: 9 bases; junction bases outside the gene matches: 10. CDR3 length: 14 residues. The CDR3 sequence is CSARPEQGAAAQYF. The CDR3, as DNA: TGCAGTGCTAGACCGGAACAGGGGGCCGCGGCCCAGTACTTC.

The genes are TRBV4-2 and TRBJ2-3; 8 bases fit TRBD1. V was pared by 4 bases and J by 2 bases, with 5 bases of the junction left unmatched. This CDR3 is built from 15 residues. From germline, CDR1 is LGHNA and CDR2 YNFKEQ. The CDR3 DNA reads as TGTGCCAGCAGCCGTGACAGGGGAGTCACAGATACGCAGTATTTT. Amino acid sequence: CASSRDRGVTDTQYF.

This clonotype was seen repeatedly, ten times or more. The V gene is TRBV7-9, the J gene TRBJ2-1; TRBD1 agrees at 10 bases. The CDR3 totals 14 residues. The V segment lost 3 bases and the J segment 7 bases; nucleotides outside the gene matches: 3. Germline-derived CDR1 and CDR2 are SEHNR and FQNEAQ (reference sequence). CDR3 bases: TGTGCCAGCAGCTTTCCGGGACAGGGGAATGAGCAGTTCTTC. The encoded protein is CASSFPGQGNEQFF. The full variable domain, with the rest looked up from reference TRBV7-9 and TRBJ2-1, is DTGVSQNPRHKITKRGQNVTFRCDPISEHNRLYWYRQTLGQGPEFLTYFQNEAQLEKSRLLSDRFSAERPKGSFSTLEIQRTEQGDSAMYLCASSFPGQGNEQFFGPGTRLTVL.

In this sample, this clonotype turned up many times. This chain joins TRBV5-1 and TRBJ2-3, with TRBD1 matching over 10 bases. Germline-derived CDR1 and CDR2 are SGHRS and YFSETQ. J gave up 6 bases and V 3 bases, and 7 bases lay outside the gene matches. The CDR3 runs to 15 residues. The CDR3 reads CASSSRQGAGDTQYF. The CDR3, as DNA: TGCGCCAGCAGCTCACGACAGGGGGCGGGGGATACGCAGTATTTT.

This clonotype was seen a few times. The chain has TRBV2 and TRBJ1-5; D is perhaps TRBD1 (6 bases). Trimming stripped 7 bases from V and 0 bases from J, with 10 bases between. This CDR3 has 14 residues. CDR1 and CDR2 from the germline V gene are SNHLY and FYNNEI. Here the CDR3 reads CASTGTPSNQPQHF. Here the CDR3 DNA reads TGTGCCAGCACCGGGACACCTAGCAATCAGCCCCAGCATTTT. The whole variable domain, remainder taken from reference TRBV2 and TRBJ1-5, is EPEVTQTPSHQVTQMGQEVILRCVPISNHLYFYWYRQILGQKVEFLVSFYNNEISEKSEIFDDQFSVERPDGSNFTLKIRSTKLEDSAMYFCASTGTPSNQPQHFGDGTRLSIL.

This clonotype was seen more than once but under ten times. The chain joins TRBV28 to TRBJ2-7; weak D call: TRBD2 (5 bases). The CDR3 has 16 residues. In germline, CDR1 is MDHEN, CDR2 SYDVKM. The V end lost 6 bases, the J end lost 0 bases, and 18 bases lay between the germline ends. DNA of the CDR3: TGTGCCAGCAGCACCCCGGGGAAGGGAAGCTCCTACGAGCAGTACTTC. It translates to CASSTPGKGSSYEQYF.

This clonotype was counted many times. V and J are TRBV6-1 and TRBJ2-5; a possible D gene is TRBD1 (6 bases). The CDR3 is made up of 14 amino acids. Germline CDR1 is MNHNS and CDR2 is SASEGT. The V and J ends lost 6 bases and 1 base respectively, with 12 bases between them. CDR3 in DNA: TGTGCCAGCAGAAACAGGGTCCTCCAAGAGACCCAGTACTTC. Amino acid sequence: CASRNRVLQETQYF.